This T cell receptor (beta chain) was sequenced in a study of blood T cell repertoires in COVID-19. This CDR3 region has 14 residues. V trimming: 5 bases; J trimming: 2 bases; junction bases outside the gene matches: 2. In germline, CDR1 is SGHRS, CDR2 YFSETQ. Generated by immunoSEQ multiplex PCR, the TCRdb table keeps only in-frame clones and is missing some. The top ten hold approximately 3.6% of the sample, which has 85,000 to 110,000 clones, more than 70% seen once. The sequencing sample was made of peripheral blood. The receptor comes from a woman aged 60 to 75 with acute or convalescent COVID-19. This chain uses TRBV5-1 with TRBJ2-5, with 11 bases lining up with TRBD1. For the CDR3, the DNA is TGCGCCAGCAGTGGACAGGGGGCGCAAGAGACCCAGTACTTC. This gives the protein CASSGQGAQETQYF.